Sequencing of this T cell receptor (beta chain) was carried out in a study of cytomegalovirus exposure and HLA in healthy donors. PCR amplification relied on 60 Vbeta primers (plus 13 Jbeta primers). Only in-frame clones appear in the TCRdb table, and some are missing; sequencing was by immunoSEQ multiplex PCR. This sample has 90,000 to 110,000 clones, with roughly two thirds found just once. Deletions cut 3 bases from V and 6 bases from J, with 11 bases between. The CDR3 spans 14 residues. In germline, CDR1 is MNHEY, CDR2 SVGAGI. This TCR was recovered from a man between 35 and 55 years old in good health and CMV-seronegative. V gene TRBV6-5 combines with J gene TRBJ2-2, with no clear D. Sequenced sample: PBMCs. The CDR3 reads CASSYLSMSGELFF. The CDR3 region has the DNA TGTGCCAGCAGTTATCTTAGTATGTCCGGGGAGCTGTTTTTT.